These 7 T cell receptor beta chains were all obtained from the same sample, sequenced in a study of siplizumab effects on memory and regulatory T cells. This table comes from immunoSEQ multiplex PCR, and its TCRdb copy is limited to in-frame clones, with some not included. The profile shows more than 95,000 clones, more than 85% of them singletons. The sample taken for sequencing was Tregs sorted from blood. Receptor source: a human donor in good health.

This chain connects TRBV4-1 to TRBJ2-3, with 7 positions matching TRBD1. Germline loops: CDR1 MGHRA, CDR2 YSYEKL. Trimming took 4 bases from V and 4 from J; bases not matched to a gene: 14. The CDR3 spans 17 residues. The CDR3 loop reads CASSPRRGPGGADTQYF. CDR3 sequence (DNA): TGCGCCAGCAGCCCGAGGAGAGGGCCAGGGGGAGCAGATACGCAGTATTTT.

The gene calls are TRBV9 and TRBJ2-6; D is unresolved. CDR1 and CDR2 from the germline V gene are SGDLS and YYNGEE. This CDR3 contains 16 residues. V dropped 3 bases and J dropped 1 base, with 11 bases sitting between them. CDR3 sequence (DNA): TGTGCCAGCAGCGCCCGGACGTGGTCTGGGGCCAACGTCCTGACTTTC. Protein: CASSARTWSGANVLTF.

This clone was recorded once. The J gene is TRBJ1-4, the V gene TRBV30; D gene ambiguous. This CDR3 comprises 13 residues. Per the germline V gene, CDR1 is GTSNPN and CDR2 is SVGIG (reference sequence). Trimming left V 7 bases short and J 4 bases short, with 13 bases between. This CDR3 reads CASPGPLNEKLFF. The CDR3 DNA is TGTGCCTCCCCCGGGCCGCTTAATGAAAAACTGTTTTTT.

This rearrangement joins TRBV4-2 to TRBJ1-3, with D possibly being TRBD1 (6 bases). The CDR3 spans 16 residues. The V end lost 0 bases, the J end lost 0 bases, and 9 bases lay between the germline ends. Germline V gene sequence: CDR1 LGHNA, CDR2 YNFKEQ. This CDR3 is CASSQEGGGSGNTIYF. In DNA form, the CDR3 reads TGTGCCAGCAGCCAAGAGGGAGGGGGCTCTGGAAACACCATATATTTT.

The V call is TRBV11-2, the J call TRBJ1-2; 7 positions agree with TRBD1. The CDR3 sequence is 14 residues long. Germline CDR1 and CDR2: SGHAT and FQNNGV. With V trimmed by 3 bases and J by 2 bases, 3 bases remained unmatched. The chain's CDR3 is CASSFHRGNYGYTF. The DNA of the CDR3 is TGTGCCAGCAGCTTCCACAGGGGAAACTATGGCTACACCTTC.

The chain is built from TRBV5-5 and TRBJ1-3; D gene uncertain. Germline CDR1 reads SGHKS; CDR2 reads YYEKEE (reference sequence). CDR3 size: 15 residues. Trimming shortened V by 0 bases and J by 0 bases, and 7 bases separated the two germline ends. The CDR3 here is CASSLDGVSGNTIYF. Here the CDR3 DNA reads TGTGCCAGCAGCTTGGATGGGGTCTCTGGAAACACCATATATTTT.

V gene TRBV2 combines with J gene TRBJ1-4, with 9 nucleotides matching TRBD1. Per germline, CDR1 SNHLY and CDR2 FYNNEI. The trim removed 4 bases at V and 6 bases at J, leaving 6 bases unmatched. The CDR3 runs 15 residues. This CDR3 is CASSGGTGSHEKLFF. The CDR3 DNA follows: TGTGCCAGCAGTGGTGGGACAGGGAGTCATGAAAAACTGTTTTTT.